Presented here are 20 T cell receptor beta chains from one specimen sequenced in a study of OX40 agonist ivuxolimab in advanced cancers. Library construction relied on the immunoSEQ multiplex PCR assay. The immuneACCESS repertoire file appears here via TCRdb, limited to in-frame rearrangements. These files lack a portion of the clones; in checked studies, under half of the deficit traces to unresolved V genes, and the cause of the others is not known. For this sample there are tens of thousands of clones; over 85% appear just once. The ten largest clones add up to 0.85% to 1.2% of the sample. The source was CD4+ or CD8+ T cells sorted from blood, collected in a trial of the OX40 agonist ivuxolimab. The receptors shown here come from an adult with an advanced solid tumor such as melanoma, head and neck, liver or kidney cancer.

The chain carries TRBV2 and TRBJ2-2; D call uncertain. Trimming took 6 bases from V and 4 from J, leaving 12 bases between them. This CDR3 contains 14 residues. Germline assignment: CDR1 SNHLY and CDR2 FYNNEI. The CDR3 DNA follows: TGTGCCAGCAGGAGCCCCGCGACCACCGGGGAGCTGTTTTTT. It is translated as CASRSPATTGELFF.

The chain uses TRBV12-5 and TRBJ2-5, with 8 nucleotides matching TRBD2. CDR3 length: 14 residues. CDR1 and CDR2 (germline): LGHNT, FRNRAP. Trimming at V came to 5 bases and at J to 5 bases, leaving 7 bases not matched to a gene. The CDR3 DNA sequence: TGTGCTAGTGGTAGACTCGGGGGGGAGGAGACCCAGTACTTC. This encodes CASGRLGGEETQYF.

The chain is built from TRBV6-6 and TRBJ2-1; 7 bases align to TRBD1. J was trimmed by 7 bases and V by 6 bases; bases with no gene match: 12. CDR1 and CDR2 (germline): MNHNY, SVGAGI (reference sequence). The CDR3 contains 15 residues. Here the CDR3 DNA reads TGTGCCAGCAGGACTCACAGGGGAGTGAGGAATGAGCAGTTCTTC. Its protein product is CASRTHRGVRNEQFF.

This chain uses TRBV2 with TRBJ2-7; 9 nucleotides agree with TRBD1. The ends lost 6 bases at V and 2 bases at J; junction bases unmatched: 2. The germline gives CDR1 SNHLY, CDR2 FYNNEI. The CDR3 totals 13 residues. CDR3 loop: CASRQGAPYEQYF. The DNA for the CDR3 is TGTGCCAGCAGACAGGGGGCGCCCTACGAGCAGTACTTC.

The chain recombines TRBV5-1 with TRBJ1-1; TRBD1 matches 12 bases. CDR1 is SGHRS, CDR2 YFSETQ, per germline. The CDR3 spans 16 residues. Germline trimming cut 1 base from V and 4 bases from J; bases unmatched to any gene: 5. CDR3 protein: CASSLPMGQGATEAFF. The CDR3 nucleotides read TGCGCCAGCAGCTTGCCGATGGGACAGGGGGCCACTGAAGCTTTCTTT.

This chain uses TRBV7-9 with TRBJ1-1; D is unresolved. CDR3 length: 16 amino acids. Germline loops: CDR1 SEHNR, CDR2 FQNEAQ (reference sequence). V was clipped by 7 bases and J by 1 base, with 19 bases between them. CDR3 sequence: CASTARTGLRNTEAFF. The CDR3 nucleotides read TGTGCCAGCACCGCTCGTACCGGGTTACGGAACACTGAAGCTTTCTTT.

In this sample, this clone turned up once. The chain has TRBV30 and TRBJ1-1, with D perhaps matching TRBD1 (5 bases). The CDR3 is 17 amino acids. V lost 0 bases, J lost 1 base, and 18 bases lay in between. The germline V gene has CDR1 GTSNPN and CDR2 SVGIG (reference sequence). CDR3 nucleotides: TGTGCCTGGAGTGTAGGCTACCAGGGTCAGCGGAACACTGAAGCTTTCTTT. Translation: CAWSVGYQGQRNTEAFF.

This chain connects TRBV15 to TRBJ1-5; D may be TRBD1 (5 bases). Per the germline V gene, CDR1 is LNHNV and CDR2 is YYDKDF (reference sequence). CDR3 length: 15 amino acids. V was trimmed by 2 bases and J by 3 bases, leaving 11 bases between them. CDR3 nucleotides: TGTGCCACCAGCAGAAGGGGAGATCTCAATCAGCCCCAGCATTTT. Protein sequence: CATSRRGDLNQPQHF.

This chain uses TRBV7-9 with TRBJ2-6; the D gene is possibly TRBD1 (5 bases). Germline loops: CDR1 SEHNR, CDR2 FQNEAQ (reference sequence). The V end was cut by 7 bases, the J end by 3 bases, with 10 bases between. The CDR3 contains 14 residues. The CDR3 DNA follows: TGTGCCAGCACCCCAGGGCGTGGGGCCAACGTCCTGACTTTC. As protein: CASTPGRGANVLTF.

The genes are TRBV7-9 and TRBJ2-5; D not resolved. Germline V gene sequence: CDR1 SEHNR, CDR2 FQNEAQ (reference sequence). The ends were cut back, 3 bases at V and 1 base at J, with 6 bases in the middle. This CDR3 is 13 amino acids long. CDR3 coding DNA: TGTGCCAGCAGCTTCTGGTCCCAAGAGACCCAGTACTTC. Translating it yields CASSFWSQETQYF.

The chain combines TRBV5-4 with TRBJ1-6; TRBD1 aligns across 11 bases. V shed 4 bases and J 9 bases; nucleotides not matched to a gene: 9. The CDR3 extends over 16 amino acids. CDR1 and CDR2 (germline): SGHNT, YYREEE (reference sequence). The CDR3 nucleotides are TGTGCCAGCAGCCCCGGACAGGGGGCGTTCGTTTCACCCCTCCACTTT. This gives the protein CASSPGQGAFVSPLHF.

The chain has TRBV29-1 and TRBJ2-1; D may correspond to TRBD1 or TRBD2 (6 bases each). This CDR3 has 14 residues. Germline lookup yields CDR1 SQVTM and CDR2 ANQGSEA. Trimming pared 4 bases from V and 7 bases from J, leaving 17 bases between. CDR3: CSVAWGANKNEQFF. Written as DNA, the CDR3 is TGCAGCGTTGCCTGGGGGGCGAATAAGAATGAGCAGTTCTTC.

The CDR3 loop is CASSIGRLEETQYF. The DNA of the CDR3 is TGTGCCAGTAGTATTGGGCGGTTAGAGGAGACCCAGTACTTC. The chain links TRBV19 to TRBJ2-5; D ambiguous. The CDR3 consists of 14 residues. CDR1 is LNHDA and CDR2 is SQIVND in the germline V gene (reference sequence). Trimming took off 3 bases at V and 5 bases at J, with 13 bases between the two ends.

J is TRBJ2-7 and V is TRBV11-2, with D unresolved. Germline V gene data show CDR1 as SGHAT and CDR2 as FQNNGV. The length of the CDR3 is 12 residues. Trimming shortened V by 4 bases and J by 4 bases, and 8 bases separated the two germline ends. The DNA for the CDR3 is TGTGCCAGCAGCTCCTCACGTTACGAGCAGTACTTC. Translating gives CASSSSRYEQYF.

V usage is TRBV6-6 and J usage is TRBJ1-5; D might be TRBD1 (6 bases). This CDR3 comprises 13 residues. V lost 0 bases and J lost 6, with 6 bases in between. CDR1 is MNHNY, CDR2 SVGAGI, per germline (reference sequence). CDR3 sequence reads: CASSYSTGQPQHF. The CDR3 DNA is TGTGCCAGCAGTTACTCGACAGGTCAGCCCCAGCATTTT.

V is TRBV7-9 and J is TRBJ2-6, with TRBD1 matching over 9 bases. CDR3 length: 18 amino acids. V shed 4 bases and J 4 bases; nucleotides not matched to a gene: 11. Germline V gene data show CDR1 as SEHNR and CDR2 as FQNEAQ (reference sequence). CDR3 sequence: CASSSNRGLISGANVLTF. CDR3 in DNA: TGTGCCAGCAGCTCAAACAGGGGGCTTATCTCCGGGGCCAACGTCCTGACTTTC.

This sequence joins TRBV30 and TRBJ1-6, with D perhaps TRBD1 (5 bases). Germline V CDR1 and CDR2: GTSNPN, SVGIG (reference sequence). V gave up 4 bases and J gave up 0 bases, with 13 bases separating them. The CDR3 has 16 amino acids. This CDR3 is CAWNFWGSSYNSPLHF. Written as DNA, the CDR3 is TGTGCCTGGAATTTTTGGGGGAGCTCCTATAATTCACCCCTCCACTTT.

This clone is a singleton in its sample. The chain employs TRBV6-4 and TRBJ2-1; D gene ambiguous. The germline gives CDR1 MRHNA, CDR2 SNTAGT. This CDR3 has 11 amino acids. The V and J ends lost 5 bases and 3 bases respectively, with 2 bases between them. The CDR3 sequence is CASSNYNEQFF. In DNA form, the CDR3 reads TGTGCCAGCAGTAACTACAATGAGCAGTTCTTC.

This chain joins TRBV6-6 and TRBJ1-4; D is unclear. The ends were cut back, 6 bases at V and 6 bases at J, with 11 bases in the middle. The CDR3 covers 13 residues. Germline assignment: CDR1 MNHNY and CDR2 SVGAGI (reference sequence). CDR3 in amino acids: CASRGWADEKLFF. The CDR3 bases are TGTGCCAGCAGAGGGTGGGCGGATGAAAAACTGTTTTTT.

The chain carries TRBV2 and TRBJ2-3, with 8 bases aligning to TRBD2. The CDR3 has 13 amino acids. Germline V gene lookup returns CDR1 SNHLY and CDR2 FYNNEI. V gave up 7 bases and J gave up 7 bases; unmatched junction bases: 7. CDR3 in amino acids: CASMSGGGYTQYF. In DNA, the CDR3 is TGTGCCAGCATGAGCGGGGGAGGATATACGCAGTATTTT.